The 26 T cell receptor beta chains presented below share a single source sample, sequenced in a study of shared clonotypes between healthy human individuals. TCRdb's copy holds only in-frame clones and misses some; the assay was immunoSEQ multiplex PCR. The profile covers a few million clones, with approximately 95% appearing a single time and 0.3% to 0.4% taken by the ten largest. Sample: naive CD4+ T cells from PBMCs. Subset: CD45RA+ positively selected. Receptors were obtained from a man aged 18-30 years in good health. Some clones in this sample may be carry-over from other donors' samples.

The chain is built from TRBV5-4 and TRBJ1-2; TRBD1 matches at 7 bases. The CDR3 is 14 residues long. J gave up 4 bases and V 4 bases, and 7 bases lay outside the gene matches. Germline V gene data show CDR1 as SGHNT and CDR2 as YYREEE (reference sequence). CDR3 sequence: CASSTGTVTYGYTF. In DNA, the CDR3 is TGTGCCAGCAGCACCGGGACAGTGACCTATGGCTACACCTTC.

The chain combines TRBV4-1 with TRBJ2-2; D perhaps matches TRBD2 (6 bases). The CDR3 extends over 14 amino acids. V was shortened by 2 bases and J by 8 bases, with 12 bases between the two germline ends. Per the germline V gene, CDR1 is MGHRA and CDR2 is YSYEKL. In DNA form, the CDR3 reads TGCGCCAGCAGCCAACGGGGGAGTAGTGGGGAGCTGTTTTTT. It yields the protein CASSQRGSSGELFF.

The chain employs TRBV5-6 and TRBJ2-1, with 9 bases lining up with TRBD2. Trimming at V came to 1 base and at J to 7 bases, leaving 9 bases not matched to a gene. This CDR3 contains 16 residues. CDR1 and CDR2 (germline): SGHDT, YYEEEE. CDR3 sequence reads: CASSLIRGRGGNEQFF. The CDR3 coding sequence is TGTGCCAGCAGCTTGATACGCGGGAGGGGTGGTAATGAGCAGTTCTTC.

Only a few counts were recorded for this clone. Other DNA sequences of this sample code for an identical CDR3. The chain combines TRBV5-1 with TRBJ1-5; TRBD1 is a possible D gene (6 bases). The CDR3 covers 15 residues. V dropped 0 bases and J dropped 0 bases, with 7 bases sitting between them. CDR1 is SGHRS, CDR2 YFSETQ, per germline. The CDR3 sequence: CASSLEGVSNQPQHF. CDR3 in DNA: TGCGCCAGCAGCTTGGAGGGGGTTAGCAATCAGCCCCAGCATTTT. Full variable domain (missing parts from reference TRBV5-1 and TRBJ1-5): KAGVTQTPRYLIKTRGQQVTLSCSPISGHRSVSWYQQTPGQGLQFLFEYFSETQRNKGNFPGRFSGRQFSNSRSEMNVSTLELGDSALYLCASSLEGVSNQPQHFGDGTRLSIL.

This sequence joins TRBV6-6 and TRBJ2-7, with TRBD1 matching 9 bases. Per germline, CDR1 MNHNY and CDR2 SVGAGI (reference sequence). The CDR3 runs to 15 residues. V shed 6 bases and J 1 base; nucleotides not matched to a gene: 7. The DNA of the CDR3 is TGTGCCAGCAGACCGGGGACAGGGATGTCCTACGAGCAGTACTTC. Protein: CASRPGTGMSYEQYF.

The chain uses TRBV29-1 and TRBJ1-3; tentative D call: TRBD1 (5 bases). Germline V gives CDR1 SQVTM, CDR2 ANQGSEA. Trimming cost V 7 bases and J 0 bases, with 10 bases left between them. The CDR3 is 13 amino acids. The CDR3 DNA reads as TGCAGCGCCCGACAGAGCTCTGGAAACACCATATATTTT. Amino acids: CSARQSSGNTIYF.

The CDR3: CASSLDPRNTEAFF. As DNA, the CDR3 is TGTGCCAGCAGCTTAGACCCCAGGAACACTGAAGCTTTCTTT. V usage is TRBV11-2 and J usage is TRBJ1-1, with D unclear. The CDR3 is 14 amino acids. Trimming cost V 0 bases and J 1 base, with 6 bases left between them. The germline V gene encodes CDR1 SGHAT and CDR2 FQNNGV.

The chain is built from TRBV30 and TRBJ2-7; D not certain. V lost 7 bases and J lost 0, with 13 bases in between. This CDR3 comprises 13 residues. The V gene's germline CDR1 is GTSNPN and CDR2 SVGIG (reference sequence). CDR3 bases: TGTGCCTCCTCGGGTGTTAGCTCCTACGAGCAGTACTTC. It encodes CASSGVSSYEQYF.

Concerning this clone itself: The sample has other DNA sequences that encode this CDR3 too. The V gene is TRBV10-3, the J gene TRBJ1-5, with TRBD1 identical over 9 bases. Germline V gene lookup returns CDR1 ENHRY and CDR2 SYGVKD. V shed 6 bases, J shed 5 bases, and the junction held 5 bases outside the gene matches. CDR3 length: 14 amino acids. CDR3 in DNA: TGTGCCATCAGCTCGGACAGGGGAGATCAGCCCCAGCATTTT. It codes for CAISSDRGDQPQHF.

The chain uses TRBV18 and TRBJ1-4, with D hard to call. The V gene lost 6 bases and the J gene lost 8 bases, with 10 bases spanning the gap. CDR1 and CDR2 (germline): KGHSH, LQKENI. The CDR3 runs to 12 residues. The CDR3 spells CASSPAEEKLFF. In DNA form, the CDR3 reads TGTGCCAGCTCTCCTGCCGAAGAAAAACTGTTTTTT.

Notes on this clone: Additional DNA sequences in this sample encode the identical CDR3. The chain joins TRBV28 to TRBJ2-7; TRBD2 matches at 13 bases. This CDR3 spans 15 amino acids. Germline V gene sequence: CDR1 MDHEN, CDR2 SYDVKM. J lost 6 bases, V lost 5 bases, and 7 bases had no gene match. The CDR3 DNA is TGTGCCAGCAGTCCTACTAGCGGGAGGGCCGGCGAGCAGTACTTC. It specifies CASSPTSGRAGEQYF.

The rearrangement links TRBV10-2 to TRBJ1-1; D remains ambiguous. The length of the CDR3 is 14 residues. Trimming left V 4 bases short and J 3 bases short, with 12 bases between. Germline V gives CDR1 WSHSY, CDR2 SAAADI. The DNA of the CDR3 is TGCGCCAGCAGTGGAAGCCCCAGGTACACTGAAGCTTTCTTT. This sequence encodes CASSGSPRYTEAFF.

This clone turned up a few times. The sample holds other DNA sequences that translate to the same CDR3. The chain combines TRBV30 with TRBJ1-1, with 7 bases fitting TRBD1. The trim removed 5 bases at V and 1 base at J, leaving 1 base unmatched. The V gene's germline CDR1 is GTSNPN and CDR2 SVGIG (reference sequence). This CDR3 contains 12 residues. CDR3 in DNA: TGTGCCTGGGACAGGGAGAACACTGAAGCTTTCTTT. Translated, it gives CAWDRENTEAFF.

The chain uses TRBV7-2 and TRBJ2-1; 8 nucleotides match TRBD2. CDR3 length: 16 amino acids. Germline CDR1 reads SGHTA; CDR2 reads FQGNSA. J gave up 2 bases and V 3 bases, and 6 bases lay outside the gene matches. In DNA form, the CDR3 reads TGTGCCAGCAGCTTGACCCCGGGACTAGCCTACAATGAGCAGTTCTTC. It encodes CASSLTPGLAYNEQFF.

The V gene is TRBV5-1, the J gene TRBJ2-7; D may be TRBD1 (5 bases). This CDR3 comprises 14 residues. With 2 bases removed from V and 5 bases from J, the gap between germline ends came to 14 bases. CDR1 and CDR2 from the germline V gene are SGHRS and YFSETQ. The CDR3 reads CASSLNPGSDEQYF. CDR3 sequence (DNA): TGCGCCAGCAGCTTAAATCCAGGGTCCGACGAGCAGTACTTC.

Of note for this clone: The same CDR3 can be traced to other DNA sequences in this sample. CDR3 residues: CASSLVLSGANVLTF. The DNA for the CDR3 is TGCGCCAGCAGCTTGGTTCTCTCTGGGGCCAACGTCCTGACTTTC. This chain links TRBV5-1 with TRBJ2-6, with D hard to call. V lost 0 bases, J lost 0 bases, and 4 bases lay in between. There are 15 residues in the CDR3. Germline assignment: CDR1 SGHRS and CDR2 YFSETQ. Using reference TRBV5-1 and TRBJ2-6 for the parts outside the CDR3, the full variable domain is KAGVTQTPRYLIKTRGQQVTLSCSPISGHRSVSWYQQTPGQGLQFLFEYFSETQRNKGNFPGRFSGRQFSNSRSEMNVSTLELGDSALYLCASSLVLSGANVLTFGAGSRLTVL.

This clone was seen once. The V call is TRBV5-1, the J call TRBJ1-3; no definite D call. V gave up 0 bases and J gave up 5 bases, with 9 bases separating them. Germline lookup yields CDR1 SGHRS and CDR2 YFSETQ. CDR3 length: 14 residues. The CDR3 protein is CASSLGVSRNTIYF. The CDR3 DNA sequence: TGCGCCAGCAGCTTGGGGGTTAGTCGAAACACCATATATTTT.

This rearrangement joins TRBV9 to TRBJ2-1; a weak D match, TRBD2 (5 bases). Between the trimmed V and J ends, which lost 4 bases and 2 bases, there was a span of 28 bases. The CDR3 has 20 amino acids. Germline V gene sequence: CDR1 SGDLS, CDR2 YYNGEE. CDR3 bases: TGTGCCAGCAGCACACCACCTCGTTCGGAGGTAGTGGGGACCTACAATGAGCAGTTCTTC. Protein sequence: CASSTPPRSEVVGTYNEQFF.

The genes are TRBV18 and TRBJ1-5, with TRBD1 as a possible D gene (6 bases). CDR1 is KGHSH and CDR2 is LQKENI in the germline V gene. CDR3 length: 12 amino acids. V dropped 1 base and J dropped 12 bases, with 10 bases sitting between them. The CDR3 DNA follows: TGTGCCAGCTCACCACTATGGGGACACCAGCATTTT. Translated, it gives CASSPLWGHQHF.

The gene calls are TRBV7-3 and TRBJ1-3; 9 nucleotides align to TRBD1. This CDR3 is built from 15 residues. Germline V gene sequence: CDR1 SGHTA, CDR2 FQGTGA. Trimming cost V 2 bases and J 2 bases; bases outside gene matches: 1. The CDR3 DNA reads TGTGCCAGCAGCTTAGGGACAGGGCCTGGAAACACCATATATTTT. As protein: CASSLGTGPGNTIYF.

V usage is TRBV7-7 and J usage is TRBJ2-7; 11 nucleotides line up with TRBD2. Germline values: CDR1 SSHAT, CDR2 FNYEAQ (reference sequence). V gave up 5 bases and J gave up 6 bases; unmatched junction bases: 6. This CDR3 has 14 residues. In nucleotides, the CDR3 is TGTGCCAGCAGCCCACTCGGGACTAGCGGCGAGCAGTACTTC. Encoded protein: CASSPLGTSGEQYF.

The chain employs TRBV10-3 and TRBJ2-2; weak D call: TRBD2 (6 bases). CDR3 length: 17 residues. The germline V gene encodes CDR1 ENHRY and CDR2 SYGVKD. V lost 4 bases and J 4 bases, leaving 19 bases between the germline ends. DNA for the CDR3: TGTGCCATCAGTGGGGGGGACCGGAGAAGGGGCACCGGGGAGCTGTTTTTT. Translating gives CAISGGDRRRGTGELFF.

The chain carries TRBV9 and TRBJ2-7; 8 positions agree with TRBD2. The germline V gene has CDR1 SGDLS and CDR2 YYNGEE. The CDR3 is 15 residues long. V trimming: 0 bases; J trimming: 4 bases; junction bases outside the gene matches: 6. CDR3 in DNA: TGTGCCAGCAGCGTAGGTGGGACTAGGATTTACGAGCAGTACTTC. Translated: CASSVGGTRIYEQYF.

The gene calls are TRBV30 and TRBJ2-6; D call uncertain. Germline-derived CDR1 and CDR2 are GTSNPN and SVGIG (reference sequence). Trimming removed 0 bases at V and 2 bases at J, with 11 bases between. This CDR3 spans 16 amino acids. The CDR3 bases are TGTGCCTGGAGTGTAGCCCGGGCACCTGGGGCCAACGTCCTGACTTTC. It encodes CAWSVARAPGANVLTF. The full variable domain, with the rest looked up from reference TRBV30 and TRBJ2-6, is SQTIHQWPATLVQPVGSPLSLECTVEGTSNPNLYWYRQAAGRGLQLLFYSVGIGQISSEVPQNLSASRPQDRQFILSSKKLLLSDSGFYLCAWSVARAPGANVLTFGAGSRLTVL.

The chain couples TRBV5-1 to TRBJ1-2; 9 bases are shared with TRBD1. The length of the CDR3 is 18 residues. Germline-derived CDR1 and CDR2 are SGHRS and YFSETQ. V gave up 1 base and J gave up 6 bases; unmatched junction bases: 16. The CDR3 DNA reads TGCGCCAGCAGCTTGTTAGTACAGGGGGCTGGTCTCGGGCATGGCTACACCTTC. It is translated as CASSLLVQGAGLGHGYTF.

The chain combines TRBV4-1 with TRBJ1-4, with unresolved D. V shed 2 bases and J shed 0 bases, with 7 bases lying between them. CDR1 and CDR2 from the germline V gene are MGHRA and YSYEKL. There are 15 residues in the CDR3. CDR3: CASSQTPATNEKLFF. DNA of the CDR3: TGCGCCAGCAGCCAAACGCCAGCAACTAATGAAAAACTGTTTTTT.